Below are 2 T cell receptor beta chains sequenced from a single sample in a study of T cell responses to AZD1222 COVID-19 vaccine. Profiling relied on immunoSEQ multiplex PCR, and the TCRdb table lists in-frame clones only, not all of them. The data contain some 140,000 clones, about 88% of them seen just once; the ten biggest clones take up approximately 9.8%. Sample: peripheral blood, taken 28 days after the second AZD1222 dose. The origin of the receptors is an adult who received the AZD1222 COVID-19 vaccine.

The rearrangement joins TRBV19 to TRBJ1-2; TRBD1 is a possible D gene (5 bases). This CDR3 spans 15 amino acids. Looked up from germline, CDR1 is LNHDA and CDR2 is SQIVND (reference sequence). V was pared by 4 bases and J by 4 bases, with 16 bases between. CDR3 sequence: CASSTGEGPGYGYTF. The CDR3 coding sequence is TGTGCCAGTAGTACGGGGGAGGGACCGGGCTATGGCTACACCTTC.

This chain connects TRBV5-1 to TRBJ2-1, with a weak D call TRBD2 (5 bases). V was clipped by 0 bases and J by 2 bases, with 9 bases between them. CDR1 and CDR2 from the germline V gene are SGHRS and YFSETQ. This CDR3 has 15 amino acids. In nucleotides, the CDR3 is TGCGCCAGCAGCTTGGAGGGCGGGCCCTACAATGAGCAGTTCTTC. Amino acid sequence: CASSLEGGPYNEQFF. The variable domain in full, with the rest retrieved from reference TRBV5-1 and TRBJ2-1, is KAGVTQTPRYLIKTRGQQVTLSCSPISGHRSVSWYQQTPGQGLQFLFEYFSETQRNKGNFPGRFSGRQFSNSRSEMNVSTLELGDSALYLCASSLEGGPYNEQFFGPGTRLTVL.